These 20 T cell receptor beta chains came from one sample sequenced in a study of T cells after yellow fever vaccination. TCRdb used MiXCR to reprocess the 5' RACE reads, holding one entry per CDR3 protein. There are some 130,000 distinct CDR3 sequences in the sample; around 6.3% occur only once, and more than 0.55% lies in the top ten. This sample comprised CD4+ T cells sorted from PBMCs, obtained 10 days after the yellow fever booster vaccination. The receptors shown here come from a man between 25 and 39 years old who received the YFV17D yellow fever vaccine.

This clonotype was found a few times. This chain connects TRBV7-2 to TRBJ1-2; 9 positions match TRBD1. CDR1 and CDR2 from the germline V gene are SGHTA and FQGNSA. The CDR3 extends over 16 amino acids. Trimming removed 6 bases from V and 6 bases from J; junction bases left unmatched: 14. The CDR3 sequence: CASSFRPGQGIHGYTF. CDR3 DNA: TGTGCCAGCAGTTTCCGGCCGGGACAGGGAATCCATGGCTACACCTTC.

This clonotype was seen only a few times. The chain carries TRBV2 and TRBJ2-3; possible D gene TRBD2, 5 bases. V lost 2 bases and J 15 bases, leaving 18 bases between the germline ends. Per the germline V gene, CDR1 is SNHLY and CDR2 is FYNNEI. The CDR3 runs to 13 residues. The CDR3 here is CASSEFERTGHYF. In nucleotides, the CDR3 is TGTGCCAGCAGTGAATTTGAGCGGACTGGCCACTATTTT.

This clonotype was counted ten times or more. The genes are TRBV5-1 and TRBJ2-2; 7 bases agree with TRBD2. V lost 3 bases and J lost 0; bases outside the gene matches: 5. The germline CDR1 and CDR2 sequences are SGHRS and YFSETQ. This CDR3 has 16 residues. As DNA, the CDR3 is TGCGCCAGCAGCTCCGCCGCGGGGGCGAACACCGGGGAGCTGTTTTTT. This codes for CASSSAAGANTGELFF.

This clonotype was seen ten or more times. The chain has TRBV5-1 and TRBJ1-1, with no clear D. Germline V lookup: CDR1 SGHRS, CDR2 YFSETQ. With 4 bases removed from V and 4 bases from J, the gap between germline ends came to 17 bases. The CDR3 totals 15 residues. The CDR3 sequence is CASSPTAKGGTEAFF. In DNA form, the CDR3 reads TGCGCCAGCAGCCCCACGGCCAAGGGAGGCACTGAAGCTTTCTTT.

This clonotype was observed many times. The chain links TRBV14 to TRBJ2-5; maybe TRBD2 (5 bases). The germline V gene encodes CDR1 SGHDN and CDR2 FVKESK. This CDR3 has 16 amino acids. Trimming took off 4 bases at V and 2 bases at J, with 17 bases between the two ends. CDR3 amino acids: CASSPTRGWGQETQYF. CDR3 in DNA: TGTGCCAGCAGCCCAACCCGAGGGTGGGGACAAGAGACCCAGTACTTC. The variable domain in full, completed from reference TRBV14 and TRBJ2-5, reads EAGVTQFPSHSVIEKGQTVTLRCDPISGHDNLYWYRRVMGKEIKFLLHFVKESKQDESGMPNNRFLAERTGGTYSTLKVQPAELEDSGVYFCASSPTRGWGQETQYFGPGTRLLVL.

V and J are TRBV7-2 and TRBJ2-4; 12 bases align to TRBD2. This CDR3 comprises 16 residues. The germline CDR1 and CDR2 sequences are SGHTA and FQGNSA. J lost 9 bases, V lost 1 base, and 7 bases had no gene match. The CDR3 DNA reads as TGTGCCAGCAGCTTAGGACTAGCGGGAGTTGGTGGCATTCAGTACTTC. Amino acid sequence: CASSLGLAGVGGIQYF.

This clonotype has only a few counts. The chain is built from TRBV20-1 and TRBJ1-5; maybe TRBD1 (5 bases). V lost 2 bases, J lost 3 bases, and 11 bases lay in between. The CDR3 extends over 14 amino acids. CDR1 and CDR2 (germline): DFQATT, SNEGSKA (reference sequence). CDR3: CSARKQGHNQPQHF. CDR3 coding DNA: TGCAGTGCTAGAAAGCAGGGTCACAATCAGCCCCAGCATTTT.

V usage is TRBV20-1 and J usage is TRBJ1-1; D is ambiguous. The CDR3 is made up of 11 amino acids. V shed 6 bases and J shed 8 bases, with 13 bases lying between them. The germline CDR1 and CDR2 sequences are DFQATT and SNEGSKA (reference sequence). CDR3 DNA: TGCAGTGCGCGCCCAGTACAAGAAGCTTTCTTT. Protein: CSARPVQEAFF.

Many counts were recorded for this clonotype. The chain couples TRBV29-1 to TRBJ1-1; D unclear. V lost 6 bases, J lost 2 bases, and 13 bases lay in between. The length of the CDR3 is 13 residues. CDR1 is SQVTM, CDR2 ANQGSEA, per germline. The DNA for the CDR3 is TGCAGCGTGGGGTCGGGCCACAACACTGAAGCTTTCTTT. Translating it yields CSVGSGHNTEAFF.

Many counts were recorded for this clonotype. J is TRBJ2-2 and V is TRBV12-3 or TRBV12-4; D is tentatively TRBD1 or TRBD2 (5 bases each). V lost 6 bases, J lost 6 bases, and 17 bases lay in between. The CDR3 sequence is 15 residues long. The CDR3: CASSRGADSSGELFF. CDR3 DNA sequence: TGTGCCAGCAGCCGAGGGGCGGACTCCTCCGGGGAGCTGTTTTTT.

The V gene is TRBV29-1, the J gene TRBJ2-7; TRBD1 aligns across 7 bases. Germline V gene data show CDR1 as SQVTM and CDR2 as ANQGSEA. The trim removed 7 bases at V and 3 bases at J, leaving 9 bases unmatched. This CDR3 has 13 residues. This chain's CDR3 is CSAQTGIFYEQYF. In nucleotides, the CDR3 is TGCAGCGCCCAGACAGGGATCTTCTACGAGCAGTACTTC.

The chain carries TRBV20-1 and TRBJ2-7, with D maybe TRBD1 (7 bases). Germline loops: CDR1 DFQATT, CDR2 SNEGSKA (reference sequence). V lost 5 bases, J lost 6 bases, and 20 bases lay in between. This CDR3 spans 14 amino acids. CDR3 amino acids: CSASRGELVSEQYF. CDR3 DNA sequence: TGCAGTGCTTCCAGGGGGGAACTAGTCTCCGAGCAGTACTTC.

At least ten counts were recorded for this clonotype. This sequence joins TRBV29-1 and TRBJ2-3; no clear D gene. Trimming took off 1 base at V and 4 bases at J, with 9 bases between the two ends. Germline values: CDR1 SQVTM, CDR2 ANQGSEA. The CDR3 is made up of 13 amino acids. The CDR3 bases are TGCAGCGTTGAAGCCAGATTGGCAGATACGCAGTATTTT. Amino acids: CSVEARLADTQYF.

This clonotype was observed once. Its ends do not fully match the called genes, so a read error is possible. The rearrangement joins TRBV3-1 to TRBJ2-3; D ambiguous. This CDR3 contains 15 residues. Germline V gene data show CDR1 as LGHDT and CDR2 as YNNKEL (reference sequence). The CDR3 nucleotides read TGTGCCACCAGCTACCAGGTCCTTTCCACAGATACGCAGTATTTT. This translates into CATSYQVLSTDTQYF.

This clonotype was counted many times. The chain joins TRBV7-9 to TRBJ1-1; D remains ambiguous. The germline CDR1 and CDR2 sequences are SEHNR and FQNEAQ (reference sequence). This CDR3 contains 9 residues. Deletions cut 4 bases from V and 9 bases from J, with 3 bases between. CDR3 sequence: CASSSKAFF. The CDR3, as DNA: TGTGCCAGCAGCTCTAAAGCTTTCTTT. Looking up the rest from reference TRBV7-9 and TRBJ1-1 gives the full variable domain: DTGVSQNPRHKITKRGQNVTFRCDPISEHNRLYWYRQTLGQGPEFLTYFQNEAQLEKSRLLSDRFSAERPKGSFSTLEIQRTEQGDSAMYLCASSSKAFFGQGTRLTVV.

This clonotype was picked up many times. The gene calls are TRBV19 and TRBJ2-7; D might be TRBD2 (5 bases). Germline V gene sequence: CDR1 LNHDA, CDR2 SQIVND (reference sequence). Trimming removed 5 bases at V and 5 bases at J, with 19 bases between. The CDR3 contains 15 residues. The CDR3 sequence: CASSPFKLEKNEQYF. The CDR3 bases are TGTGCCAGTAGTCCCTTTAAACTAGAGAAGAACGAGCAGTACTTC.

The CDR3 DNA follows: TGTGCCTGGAGTCCTCTTGGGACAGGGGATTTGGATACGCAGTATTTT. This translates into CAWSPLGTGDLDTQYF. The chain is built from TRBV30 and TRBJ2-3; the match to TRBD1 covers 10 bases. The CDR3 is made up of 16 amino acids. Germline values: CDR1 GTSNPN, CDR2 SVGIG (reference sequence). The junction had 11 bases not matched to a gene; V was cut back by 2 bases and J by 6 bases.

In this sample, this clonotype turned up a few times. This chain uses TRBV7-2 with TRBJ1-4, with a weak D call TRBD1 (5 bases). The CDR3 loop spans 17 amino acids. The germline V and J ends were trimmed by 3 bases and 7 bases, with 21 bases remaining between them. The germline CDR1 and CDR2 sequences are SGHTA and FQGNSA. The CDR3 loop is CASSFAWPGPRGEKLFF. Written as DNA, the CDR3 is TGTGCCAGCAGCTTCGCGTGGCCAGGGCCACGAGGTGAAAAACTGTTTTTT.

In this sample, this clonotype turned up many times. The chain joins TRBV12-3 or TRBV12-4 to TRBJ2-1, with TRBD2 matching 12 bases. Trimming took 3 bases from V and 6 from J; bases not matched to a gene: 3. The CDR3 has 15 residues. CDR3 coding DNA: TGTGCCAGCAGTTTCGTGACTAGCGGGAGCAATGAGCAGTTCTTC. Protein sequence: CASSFVTSGSNEQFF.

This clonotype was seen ten or more times. The chain uses TRBV7-2 and TRBJ2-7; 7 bases agree with TRBD2. There are 14 residues in the CDR3. The germline V gene encodes CDR1 SGHTA and CDR2 FQGNSA. V trimming: 5 bases; J trimming: 0 bases; junction bases outside the gene matches: 4. CDR3 bases: TGTGCCAGCAGCAACCGGGACTACTCCTACGAGCAGTACTTC. It is translated as CASSNRDYSYEQYF.